Below, one T cell receptor (beta chain) is given with its context. Its antigen is currently unknown. The data belong to a study of cytomegalovirus exposure and HLA in healthy donors. Notes on the study in general: A list of 150 or so TCR beta chains associated with cytomegalovirus was given.

CDR3 length equals 16 residues. V lost 2 bases and J 2 bases, leaving 14 bases between the germline ends. Germline-derived CDR1 and CDR2 are MNHEY and SVGAGI. Produced via immunoSEQ multiplex PCR; TCRdb's table is partial and in-frame only. There are some 110,000 clones in the sample; approximately 88% occur only once, and 1.5% to 2% lies in the top ten. The sample consisted of PBMCs. The rearrangement uses TRBV6-5 and TRBJ2-3; D is unresolved. This TCR derives from a man younger than 35 in good health and CMV-seronegative. In DNA form, the CDR3 reads TGTGCCAGCAGTTACGGCGGCGGAGACCCCACAGATACGCAGTATTTT. It is translated as CASSYGGGDPTDTQYF.